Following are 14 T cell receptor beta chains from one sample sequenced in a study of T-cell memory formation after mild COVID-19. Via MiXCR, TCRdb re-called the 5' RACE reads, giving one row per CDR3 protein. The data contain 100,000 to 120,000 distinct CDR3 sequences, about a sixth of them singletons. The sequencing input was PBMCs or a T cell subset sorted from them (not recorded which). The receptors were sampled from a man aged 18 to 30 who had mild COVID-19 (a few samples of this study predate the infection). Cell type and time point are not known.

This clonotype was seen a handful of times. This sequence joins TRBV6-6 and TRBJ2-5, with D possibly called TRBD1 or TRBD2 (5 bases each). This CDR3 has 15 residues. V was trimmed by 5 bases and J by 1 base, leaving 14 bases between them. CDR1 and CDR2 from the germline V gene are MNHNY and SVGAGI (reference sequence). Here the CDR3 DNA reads TGTGCCAGCAGTCGGGGACGCCAGCGCCAAGAGACCCAGTACTTC. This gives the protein CASSRGRQRQETQYF.

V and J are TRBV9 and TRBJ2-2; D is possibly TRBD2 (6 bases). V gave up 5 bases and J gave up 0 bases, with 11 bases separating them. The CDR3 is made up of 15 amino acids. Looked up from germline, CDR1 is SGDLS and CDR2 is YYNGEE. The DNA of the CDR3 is TGTGCCAGCAGTCGGGACTTTTCGAACACCGGGGAGCTGTTTTTT. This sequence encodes CASSRDFSNTGELFF.

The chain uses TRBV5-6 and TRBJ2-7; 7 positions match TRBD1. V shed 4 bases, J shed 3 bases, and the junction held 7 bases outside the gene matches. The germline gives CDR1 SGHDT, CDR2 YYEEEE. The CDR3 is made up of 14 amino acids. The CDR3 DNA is TGTGCCAGCAGCAGAAGACAGGGTATCTACGAGCAGTACGTC. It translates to CASSRRQGIYEQYV.

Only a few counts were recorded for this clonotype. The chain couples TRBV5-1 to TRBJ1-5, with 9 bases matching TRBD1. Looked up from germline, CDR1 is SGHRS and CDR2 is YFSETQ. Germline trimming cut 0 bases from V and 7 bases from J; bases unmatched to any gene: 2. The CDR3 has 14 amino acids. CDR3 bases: TGCGCCAGCAGCTTGGGGGACAGGGCCCAGCCCCAGCATTTT. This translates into CASSLGDRAQPQHF.

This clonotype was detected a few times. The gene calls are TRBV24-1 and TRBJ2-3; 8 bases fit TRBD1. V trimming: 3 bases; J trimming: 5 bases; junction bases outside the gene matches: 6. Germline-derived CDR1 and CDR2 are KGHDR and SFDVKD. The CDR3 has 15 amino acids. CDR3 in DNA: TGTGCCACCAGTGATGTCAGGGGGCCGGGAGATACGCAGTATTTT. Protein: CATSDVRGPGDTQYF.

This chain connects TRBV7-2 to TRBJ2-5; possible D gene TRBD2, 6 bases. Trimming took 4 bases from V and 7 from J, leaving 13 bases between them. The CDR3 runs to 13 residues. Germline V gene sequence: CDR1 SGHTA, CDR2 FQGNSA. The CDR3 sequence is CASSSDWRGTQYF. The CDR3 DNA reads TGTGCCAGCAGCTCCGACTGGCGGGGGACCCAGTACTTC.

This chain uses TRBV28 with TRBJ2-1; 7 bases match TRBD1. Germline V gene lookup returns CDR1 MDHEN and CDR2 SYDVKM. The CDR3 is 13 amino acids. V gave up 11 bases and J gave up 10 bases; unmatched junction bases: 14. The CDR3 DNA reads TGTGCCGTCGTGGTAACAGGGGTAGGGGAGCAGTTCTTC. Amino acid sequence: CAVVVTGVGEQFF.

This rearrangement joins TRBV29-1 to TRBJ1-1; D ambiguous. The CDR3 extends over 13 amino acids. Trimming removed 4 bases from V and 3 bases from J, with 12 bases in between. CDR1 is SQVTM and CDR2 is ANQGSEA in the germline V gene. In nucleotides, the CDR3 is TGCAGCGTTGCATCAACCCTTTACACTGAAGCTTTCTTT. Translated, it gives CSVASTLYTEAFF.

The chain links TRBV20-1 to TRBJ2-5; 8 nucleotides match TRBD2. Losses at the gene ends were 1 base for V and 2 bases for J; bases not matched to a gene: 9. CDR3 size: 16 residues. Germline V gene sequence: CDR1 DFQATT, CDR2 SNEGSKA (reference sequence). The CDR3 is CSARGFSAGVQETQYF. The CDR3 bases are TGCAGTGCTAGAGGGTTTTCAGCGGGGGTTCAAGAGACCCAGTACTTC.

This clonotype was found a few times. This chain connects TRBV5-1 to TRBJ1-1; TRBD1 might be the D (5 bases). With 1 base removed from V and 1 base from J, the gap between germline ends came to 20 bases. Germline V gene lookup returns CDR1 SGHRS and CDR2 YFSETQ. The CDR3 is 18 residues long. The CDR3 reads CASSLRSPDWGGNTEAFF. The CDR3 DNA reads TGCGCCAGCAGCTTGCGGAGCCCGGACTGGGGGGGGAACACTGAAGCTTTCTTT.

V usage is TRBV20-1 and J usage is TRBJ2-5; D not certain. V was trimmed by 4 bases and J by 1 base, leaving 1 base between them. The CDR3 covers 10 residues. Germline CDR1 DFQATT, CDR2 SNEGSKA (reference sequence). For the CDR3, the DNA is TGCAGTGCTACCCAAGAGACCCAGTACTTC. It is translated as CSATQETQYF.

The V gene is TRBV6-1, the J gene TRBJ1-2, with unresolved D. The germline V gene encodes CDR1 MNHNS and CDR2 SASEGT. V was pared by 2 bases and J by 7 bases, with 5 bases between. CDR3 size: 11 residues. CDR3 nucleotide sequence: TGTGCCAGCAGTGAATCGGTTGGCTACACCTTC. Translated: CASSESVGYTF.

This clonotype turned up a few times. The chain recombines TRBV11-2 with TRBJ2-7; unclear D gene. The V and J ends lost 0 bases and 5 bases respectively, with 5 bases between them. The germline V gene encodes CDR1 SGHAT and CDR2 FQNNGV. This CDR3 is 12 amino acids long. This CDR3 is CASSLDRDEQYF. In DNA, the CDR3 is TGTGCCAGCAGCTTAGATCGGGACGAGCAGTACTTC.

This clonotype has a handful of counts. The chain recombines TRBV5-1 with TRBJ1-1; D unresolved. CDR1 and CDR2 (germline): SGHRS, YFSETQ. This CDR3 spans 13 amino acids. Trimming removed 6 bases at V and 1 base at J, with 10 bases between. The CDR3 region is CASTLGRNTEAFF. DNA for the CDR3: TGCGCCAGCACCCTCGGACGGAACACTGAAGCTTTCTTT.